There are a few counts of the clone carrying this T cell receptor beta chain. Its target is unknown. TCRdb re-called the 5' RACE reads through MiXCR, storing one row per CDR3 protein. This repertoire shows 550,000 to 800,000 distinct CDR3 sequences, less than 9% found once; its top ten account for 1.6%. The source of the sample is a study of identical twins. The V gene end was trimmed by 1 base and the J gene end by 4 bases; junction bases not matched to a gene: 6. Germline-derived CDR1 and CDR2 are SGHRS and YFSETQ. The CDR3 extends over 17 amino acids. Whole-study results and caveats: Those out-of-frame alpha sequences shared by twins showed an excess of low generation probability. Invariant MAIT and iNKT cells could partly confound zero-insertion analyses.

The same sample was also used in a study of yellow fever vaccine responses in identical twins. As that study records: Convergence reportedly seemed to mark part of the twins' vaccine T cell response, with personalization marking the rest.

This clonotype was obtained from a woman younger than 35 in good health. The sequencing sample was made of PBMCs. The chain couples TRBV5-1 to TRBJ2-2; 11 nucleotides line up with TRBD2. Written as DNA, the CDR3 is TGCGCCAGCAGCTTGTACCTAGCGGGAGGATCCACCGGGGAGCTGTTTTTT. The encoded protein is CASSLYLAGGSTGELFF.